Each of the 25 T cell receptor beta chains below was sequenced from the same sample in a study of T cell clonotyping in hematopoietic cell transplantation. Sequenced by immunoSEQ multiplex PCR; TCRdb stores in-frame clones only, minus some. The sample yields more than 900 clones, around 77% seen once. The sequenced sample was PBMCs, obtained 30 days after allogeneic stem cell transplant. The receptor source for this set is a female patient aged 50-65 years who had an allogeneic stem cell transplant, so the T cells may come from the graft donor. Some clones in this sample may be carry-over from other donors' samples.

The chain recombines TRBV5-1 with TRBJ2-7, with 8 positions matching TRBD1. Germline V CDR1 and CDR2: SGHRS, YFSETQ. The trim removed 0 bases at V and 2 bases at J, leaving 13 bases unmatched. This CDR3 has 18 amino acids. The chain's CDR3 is CASSLDLRGLGSAYEQYF. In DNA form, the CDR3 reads TGCGCCAGCAGCTTGGACCTCAGGGGGCTGGGTAGCGCCTACGAGCAGTACTTC. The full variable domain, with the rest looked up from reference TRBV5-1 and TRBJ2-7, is KAGVTQTPRYLIKTRGQQVTLSCSPISGHRSVSWYQQTPGQGLQFLFEYFSETQRNKGNFPGRFSGRQFSNSRSEMNVSTLELGDSALYLCASSLDLRGLGSAYEQYFGPGTRLTVT.

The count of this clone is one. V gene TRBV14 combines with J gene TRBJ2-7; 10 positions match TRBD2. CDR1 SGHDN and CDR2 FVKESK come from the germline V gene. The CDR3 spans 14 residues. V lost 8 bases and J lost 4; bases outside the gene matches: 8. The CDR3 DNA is TGTGCCAGCGGGAGAGGGACTAGCGCTTACGAGCAGTACTTC. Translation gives CASGRGTSAYEQYF.

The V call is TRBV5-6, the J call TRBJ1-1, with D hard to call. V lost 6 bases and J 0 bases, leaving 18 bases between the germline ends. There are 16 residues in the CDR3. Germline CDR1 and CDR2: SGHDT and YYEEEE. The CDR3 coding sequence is TGTGCCAGCAATTCTTACCCTGGGGATTTGAACACTGAAGCTTTCTTT. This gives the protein CASNSYPGDLNTEAFF.

The DNA for the CDR3 is TGTGCCAGTAGTATTAGTAGCGGGGCCTACAATGAGCAGTTCTTC. It is translated as CASSISSGAYNEQFF. The chain couples TRBV19 to TRBJ2-1, with 8 bases matching TRBD2. Unmatched junction bases numbered 3, after V lost 3 bases and J lost 2 bases. The CDR3 has 15 residues. In germline, CDR1 is LNHDA, CDR2 SQIVND (reference sequence).

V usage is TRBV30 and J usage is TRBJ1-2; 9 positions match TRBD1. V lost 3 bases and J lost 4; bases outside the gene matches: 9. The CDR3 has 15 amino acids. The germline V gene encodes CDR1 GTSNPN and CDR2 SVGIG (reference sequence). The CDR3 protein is CAWSTTQGAFYGYTF. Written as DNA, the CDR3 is TGTGCCTGGAGCACGACACAGGGGGCTTTCTATGGCTACACCTTC.

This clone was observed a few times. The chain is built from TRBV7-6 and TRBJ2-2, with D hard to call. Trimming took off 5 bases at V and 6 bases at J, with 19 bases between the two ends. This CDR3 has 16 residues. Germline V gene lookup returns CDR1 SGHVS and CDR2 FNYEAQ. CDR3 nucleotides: TGTGCCAGCAGCCCGTACCTCCAGAAGGGCGCCGGGGAGCTGTTTTTT. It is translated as CASSPYLQKGAGELFF.

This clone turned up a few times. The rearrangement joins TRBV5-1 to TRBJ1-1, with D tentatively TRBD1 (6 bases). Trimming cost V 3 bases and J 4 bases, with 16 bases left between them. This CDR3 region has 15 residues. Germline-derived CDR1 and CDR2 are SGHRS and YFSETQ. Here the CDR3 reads CASSSLPGGGTEAFF. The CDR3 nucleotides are TGCGCCAGCAGCTCGCTACCCGGAGGGGGCACTGAAGCTTTCTTT.

The CDR3 nucleotides read TGTGCCACCAGCTTAGGAGGGGATACAGATACGCAGTATTTT. As protein: CATSLGGDTDTQYF. V and J are TRBV15 and TRBJ2-3; tentative D call: TRBD2 (6 bases). The CDR3 has 14 residues. The V end was cut by 5 bases, the J end by 3 bases, with 12 bases between. Per germline, CDR1 LNHNV and CDR2 YYDKDF (reference sequence).

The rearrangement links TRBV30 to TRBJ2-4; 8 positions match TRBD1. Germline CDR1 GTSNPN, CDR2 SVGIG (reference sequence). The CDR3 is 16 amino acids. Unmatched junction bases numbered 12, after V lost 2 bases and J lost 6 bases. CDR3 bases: TGTGCCTGGAGTTACACCAACAGGGGGTTTCCAAACATTCAGTACTTC. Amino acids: CAWSYTNRGFPNIQYF. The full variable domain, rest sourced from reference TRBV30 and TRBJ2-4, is SQTIHQWPATLVQPVGSPLSLECTVEGTSNPNLYWYRQAAGRGLQLLFYSVGIGQISSEVPQNLSASRPQDRQFILSSKKLLLSDSGFYLCAWSYTNRGFPNIQYFGAGTRLSVL.

DNA for the CDR3: TGTGCCAGCAGTTACCCGAACACTGAAGCTTTCTTT. This gives the protein CASSYPNTEAFF. V gene TRBV6-5 combines with J gene TRBJ1-1, with unresolved D. Trimming took 2 bases from V and 1 from J, leaving 2 bases between them. Germline CDR1 and CDR2: MNHEY and SVGAGI. The CDR3 runs 12 residues.

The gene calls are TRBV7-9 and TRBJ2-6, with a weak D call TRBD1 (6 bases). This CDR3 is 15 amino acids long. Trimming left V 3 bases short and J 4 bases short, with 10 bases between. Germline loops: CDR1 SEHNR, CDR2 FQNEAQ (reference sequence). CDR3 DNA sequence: TGTGCCAGCAGCTTCCAGGGGAGAGGGGCCAACGTCCTGACTTTC. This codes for CASSFQGRGANVLTF. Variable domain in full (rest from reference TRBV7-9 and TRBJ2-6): DTGVSQNPRHKITKRGQNVTFRCDPISEHNRLYWYRQTLGQGPEFLTYFQNEAQLEKSRLLSDRFSAERPKGSFSTLEIQRTEQGDSAMYLCASSFQGRGANVLTFGAGSRLTVL.

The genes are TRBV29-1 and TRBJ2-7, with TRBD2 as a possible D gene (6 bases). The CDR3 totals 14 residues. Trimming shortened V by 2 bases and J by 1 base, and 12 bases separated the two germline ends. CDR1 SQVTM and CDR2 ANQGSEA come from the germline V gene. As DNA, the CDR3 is TGCAGCGTTGAAAGGTCTGGGGGGTCCTACGAGCAGTACTTC. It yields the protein CSVERSGGSYEQYF.

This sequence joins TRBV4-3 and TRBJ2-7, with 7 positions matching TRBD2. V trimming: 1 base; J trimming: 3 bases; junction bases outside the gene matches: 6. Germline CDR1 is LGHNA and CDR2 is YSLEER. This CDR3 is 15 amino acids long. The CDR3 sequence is CASSQVASGLYEQYF. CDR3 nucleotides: TGCGCCAGCAGCCAAGTCGCTAGCGGACTCTACGAGCAGTACTTC.

CDR3 DNA sequence: TGTGCCAGTACCCCCTTAGGGGGCTCATACCCACAGGAGACCCAGTACTTC. Encoded protein: CASTPLGGSYPQETQYF. V usage is TRBV19 and J usage is TRBJ2-5, with 7 bases lining up with TRBD1. The CDR3 has 17 amino acids. The J segment lost 5 bases and the V segment lost 7 bases, leaving 19 bases of the junction unmatched. From germline, CDR1 is LNHDA and CDR2 SQIVND (reference sequence).

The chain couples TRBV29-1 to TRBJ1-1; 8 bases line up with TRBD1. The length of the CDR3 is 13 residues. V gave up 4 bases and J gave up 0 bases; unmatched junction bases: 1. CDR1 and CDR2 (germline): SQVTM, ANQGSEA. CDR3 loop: CSVAGGMNTEAFF. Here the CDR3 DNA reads TGCAGCGTTGCAGGGGGCATGAACACTGAAGCTTTCTTT. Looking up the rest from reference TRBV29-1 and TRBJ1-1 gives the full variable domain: SAVISQKPSRDICQRGTSLTIQCQVDSQVTMMFWYRQQPGQSLTLIATANQGSEATYESGFVIDKFPISRPNLTFSTLTVSNMSPEDSSIYLCSVAGGMNTEAFFGQGTRLTVV.

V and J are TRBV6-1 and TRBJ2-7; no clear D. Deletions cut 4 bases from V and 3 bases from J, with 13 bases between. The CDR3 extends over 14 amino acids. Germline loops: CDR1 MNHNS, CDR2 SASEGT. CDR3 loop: CASSVWFYHYEQYF. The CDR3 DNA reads TGTGCCAGCAGTGTCTGGTTTTACCACTACGAGCAGTACTTC.

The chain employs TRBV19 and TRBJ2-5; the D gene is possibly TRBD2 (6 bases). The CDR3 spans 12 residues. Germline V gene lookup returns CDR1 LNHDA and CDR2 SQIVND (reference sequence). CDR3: CATGENQETQYF. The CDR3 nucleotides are TGTGCGACGGGGGAGAACCAAGAGACCCAGTACTTC.

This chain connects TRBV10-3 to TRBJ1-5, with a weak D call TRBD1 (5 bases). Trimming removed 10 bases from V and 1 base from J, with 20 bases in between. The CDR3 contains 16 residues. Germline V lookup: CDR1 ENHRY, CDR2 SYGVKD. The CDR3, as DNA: TGTGCCACCCATCCGGGGCAGCAAGAAAGCAATCAGCCCCAGCATTTT. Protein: CATHPGQQESNQPQHF.

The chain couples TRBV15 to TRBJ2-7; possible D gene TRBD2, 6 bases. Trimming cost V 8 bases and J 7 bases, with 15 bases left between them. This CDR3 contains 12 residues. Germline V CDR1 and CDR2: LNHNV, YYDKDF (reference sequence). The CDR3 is CATGAGFGEQYF. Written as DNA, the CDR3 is TGTGCCACCGGGGCGGGGTTTGGAGAGCAGTACTTC.

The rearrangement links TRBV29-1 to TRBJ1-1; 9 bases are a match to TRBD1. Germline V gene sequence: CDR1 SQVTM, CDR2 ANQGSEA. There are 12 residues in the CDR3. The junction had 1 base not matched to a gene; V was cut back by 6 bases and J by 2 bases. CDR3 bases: TGCAGCGTGGGACAGGGTAACACTGAAGCTTTCTTT. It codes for CSVGQGNTEAFF.

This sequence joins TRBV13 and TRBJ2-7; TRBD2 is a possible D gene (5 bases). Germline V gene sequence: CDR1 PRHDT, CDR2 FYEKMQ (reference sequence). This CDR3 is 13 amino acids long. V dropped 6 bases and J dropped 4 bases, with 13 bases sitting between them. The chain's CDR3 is CASRLAGGYEQYF. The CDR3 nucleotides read TGTGCCAGCAGGCTAGCAGGAGGTTACGAGCAGTACTTC.

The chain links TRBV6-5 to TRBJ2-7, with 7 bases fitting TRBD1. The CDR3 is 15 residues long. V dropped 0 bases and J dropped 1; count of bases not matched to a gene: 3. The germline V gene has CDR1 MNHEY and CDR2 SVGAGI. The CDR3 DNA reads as TGTGCCAGCAGTTACTCGGGGGACAGTTCCTACGAGCAGTACTTC. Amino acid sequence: CASSYSGDSSYEQYF.

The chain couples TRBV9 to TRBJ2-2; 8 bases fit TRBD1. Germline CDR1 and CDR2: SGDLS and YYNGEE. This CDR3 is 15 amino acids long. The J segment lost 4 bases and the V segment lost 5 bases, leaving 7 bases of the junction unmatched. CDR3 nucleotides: TGTGCCAGCAGGGCAAGACAGGGGTCCACCGGGGAGCTGTTTTTT. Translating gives CASRARQGSTGELFF.

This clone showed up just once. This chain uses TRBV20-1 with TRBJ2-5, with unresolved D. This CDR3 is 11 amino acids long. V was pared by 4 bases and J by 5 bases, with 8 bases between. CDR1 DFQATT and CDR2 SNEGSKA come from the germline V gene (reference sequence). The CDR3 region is CSAKNAETQYF. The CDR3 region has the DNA TGCAGTGCTAAGAATGCGGAGACCCAGTACTTC.

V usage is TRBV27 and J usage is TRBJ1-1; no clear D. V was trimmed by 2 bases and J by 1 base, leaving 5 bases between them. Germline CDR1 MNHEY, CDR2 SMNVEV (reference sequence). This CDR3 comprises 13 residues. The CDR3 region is CASSLRENTEAFF. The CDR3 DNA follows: TGTGCCAGCAGTTTACGGGAGAACACTGAAGCTTTCTTT.